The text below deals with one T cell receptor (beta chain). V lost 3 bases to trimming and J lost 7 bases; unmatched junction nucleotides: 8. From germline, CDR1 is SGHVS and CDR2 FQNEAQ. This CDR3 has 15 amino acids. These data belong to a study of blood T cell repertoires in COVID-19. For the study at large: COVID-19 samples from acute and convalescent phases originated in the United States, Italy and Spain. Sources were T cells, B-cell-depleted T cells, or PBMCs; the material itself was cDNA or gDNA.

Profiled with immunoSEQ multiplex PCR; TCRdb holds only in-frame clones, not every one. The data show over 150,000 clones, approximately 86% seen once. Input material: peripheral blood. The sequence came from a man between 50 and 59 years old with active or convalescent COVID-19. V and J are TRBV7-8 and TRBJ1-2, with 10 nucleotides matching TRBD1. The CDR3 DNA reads TGTGCCAGCAGCTTGACAGGGGGCACGGGACGTGGCTACACCTTC. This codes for CASSLTGGTGRGYTF.